The clone carrying this T cell receptor (beta chain) was counted between two and nine times. Antigen unknown. The sample originates from a study of blood T cells in healthy people across ages. Germline V gene sequence: CDR1 DFQATT, CDR2 SNEGSKA (reference sequence). This CDR3 has 14 residues. Trimming stripped 0 bases from V and 5 bases from J, with 13 bases between. Points from the study as a whole: Among T cells, TCR beta diversity per million cells dropped roughly linearly as age rose. Researchers report that TCR beta diversity correlated strongly with naive T cell percentage.

Primed by a sample-barcoded 5' primer and a J-beta primer mix, a second PCR proceeded for about 6 to 12 cycles. One entry per CDR3 protein, called by TCRdb with MiXCR from the 5' RACE reads. The sample gives roughly 1,500,000 distinct CDR3 sequences, almost 35% of which show up once; about 11% is in the top ten. Healthy Caucasians from Russia aged about 6 to 95 served as donors. Each donor's blood draw was ten milliliters of peripheral blood. The receptor's source is a woman aged 25 to 39 in good health. The sequencing input was blood. The V and J genes are TRBV20-1 and TRBJ1-2, with a tentative D call TRBD1 (5 bases). The CDR3 nucleotides are TGCAGTGCTAGAGACCCAGGGTGCCTGTATGGCTACACCTTC. Translating it yields CSARDPGCLYGYTF.